These T cell receptor beta chains were read from a single sample in a study of identical twins. Via MiXCR, TCRdb re-called the 5' RACE reads, giving one row per CDR3 protein. The table lists 1.5 million to 2 million distinct CDR3 sequences, about 32% of them singletons. The sequencing input was cord blood. All receptors come from a newborn girl in good health. The CDR3 runs from the conserved cysteine through the conserved F or W. The D gene is left open where the match is weak.

CDR3: CASSVPGQGPTGPNEKLFF; J: TRBJ1-4; V: TRBV21-1; D: -
CDR3: CASTQGGVLWTGVNYGYTF; J: TRBJ1-2; V: TRBV19; D: TRBD1
CDR3: CSARVEWRAGGEETQYF; J: TRBJ2-5; V: TRBV20-1; D: -
CDR3: CASSSSPGTAKYNEQFF; J: TRBJ2-1; V: TRBV11-2; D: -
CDR3: CAFRTGGDYGYTF; J: TRBJ1-2; V: TRBV6-1; D: TRBD1
CDR3: CSATQGGSTDTQYF; J: TRBJ2-3; V: TRBV20-1; D: -
CDR3: CASSLEYRPFHGYTF; J: TRBJ1-2; V: TRBV11-2; D: -
CDR3: CASSFTGLLTEAFF; J: TRBJ1-1; V: TRBV27; D: -
CDR3: CSVVGTSGNTDTQYF; J: TRBJ2-3; V: TRBV29-1; D: TRBD2
CDR3: CASSSPRLAGSYNEQFF; J: TRBJ2-1; V: TRBV27; D: TRBD2
CDR3: CASSNRGRGAMNTEAFF; J: TRBJ1-1; V: TRBV7-2; D: TRBD1
CDR3: CASSLASAYNEQYF; J: TRBJ2-7; V: TRBV7-2; D: -
CDR3: CASSLDLGLGNTEAFF; J: TRBJ1-1; V: TRBV7-9; D: -
CDR3: CSARDRSQAPNEKLFF; J: TRBJ1-4; V: TRBV20-1; D: -
CDR3: CASSLVLRGGEQFF; J: TRBJ2-1; V: TRBV7-2; D: -
CDR3: CSARDRTSLTDTQYF; J: TRBJ2-3; V: TRBV20-1; D: TRBD2
CDR3: CASSQDSGLHSEQFF; J: TRBJ2-1; V: TRBV4-2; D: -
CDR3: CASSVASGRETQYF; J: TRBJ2-5; V: TRBV9; D: TRBD2
CDR3: CASSLGLGQLQETQYF; J: TRBJ2-5; V: TRBV6-6; D: -
CDR3: CASNLRPGLARNEQFF; J: TRBJ2-1; V: TRBV4-1; D: TRBD2
CDR3: CASSIATGGNQPQHF; J: TRBJ1-5; V: TRBV19; D: TRBD1
CDR3: CATGTGGYGYTF; J: TRBJ1-2; V: TRBV10-3; D: TRBD1
CDR3: CSAKPGQGARNTEAFF; J: TRBJ1-1; V: TRBV20-1; D: TRBD1
CDR3: CASSLGRSTDTQYF; J: TRBJ2-3; V: TRBV7-2; D: -
CDR3: CASSLVRHSRSYNEQFF; J: TRBJ2-1; V: TRBV7-2; D: -
CDR3: CASSLAPGLAGTIGQFF; J: TRBJ2-1; V: TRBV5-1; D: TRBD2
CDR3: CAISGPPGRLNTEAFF; J: TRBJ1-1; V: TRBV10-3; D: -
CDR3: CACSIGRVGNIQYF; J: TRBJ2-4; V: TRBV19; D: -
CDR3: CASSPEGTILSSYNEQFF; J: TRBJ2-1; V: TRBV7-2; D: TRBD2
CDR3: CASSLRPTSGNQETQYF; J: TRBJ2-5; V: TRBV7-2; D: TRBD2
CDR3: CASNMGLTPQYF; J: TRBJ2-5; V: TRBV11-2; D: -
CDR3: CAGSDGRRNYGYTF; J: TRBJ1-2; V: TRBV25-1; D: -
CDR3: CASGPVAITDTQYF; J: TRBJ2-3; V: TRBV7-9; D: -
CDR3: CASSQEPTSGSHTQYF; J: TRBJ2-3; V: TRBV4-1; D: TRBD2
CDR3: CASSVPRGFDQPQHF; J: TRBJ1-5; V: TRBV6-4; D: -
CDR3: CATSWRDSYEQYF; J: TRBJ2-7; V: TRBV10-3; D: -
CDR3: CASSFAGGDYEQYF; J: TRBJ2-7; V: TRBV28; D: TRBD2
CDR3: CASSSSGANSYEQYF; J: TRBJ2-7; V: TRBV28; D: -
CDR3: CSASDRVGYTF; J: TRBJ1-2; V: TRBV20-1; D: TRBD1
CDR3: CASSPPQGEAFF; J: TRBJ1-1; V: TRBV6-5; D: -
CDR3: CASSDSSRASGLTYEQFF; J: TRBJ2-1; V: TRBV2; D: TRBD2
CDR3: CAWGQIYEQYF; J: TRBJ2-7; V: TRBV30; D: -
CDR3: CASSVGGGTTEAFF; J: TRBJ1-1; V: TRBV9; D: -
CDR3: CASSQVMATSTDTQYF; J: TRBJ2-3; V: TRBV4-1; D: -
CDR3: CSAQDQLIQYF; J: TRBJ2-7; V: TRBV20-1; D: -
CDR3: CSVTRNTEAFF; J: TRBJ1-1; V: TRBV29-1; D: -
CDR3: CASSLARGQGFAEAFF; J: TRBJ1-1; V: TRBV7-9; D: TRBD1
CDR3: CASSPVPFYYGYTF; J: TRBJ1-2; V: TRBV27; D: -
CDR3: CASSEARGTASYNEQFF; J: TRBJ2-1; V: TRBV6-1; D: TRBD1
CDR3: CSARRTGLVYNEQFF; J: TRBJ2-1; V: TRBV20-1; D: TRBD2
CDR3: CASSYVAGGPDTQYF; J: TRBJ2-3; V: TRBV11-3; D: TRBD2
CDR3: CASGPGTGAYEQYF; J: TRBJ2-7; V: TRBV5-1; D: TRBD1